These 22 T cell receptor beta chains were sequenced from one sample in a study of blood T cells in healthy people across ages. Alongside a J-beta primer mix, a sample-barcoded 5' primer served in a second PCR lasting about 7 to 12 cycles. MiXCR, run by TCRdb on the 5' RACE reads, gives a single entry per CDR3 protein. The sample lists more than 700,000 distinct CDR3 sequences, about 45% seen once, with less than 20% in the top ten. Sequenced: blood. These receptors all stem from a man older than 75 in good health.

This clonotype was observed once. Since a much larger clone is just one base distant, this may be a read error. The V call is TRBV29-1, the J call TRBJ2-5, with TRBD2 identical over 8 bases. Germline V lookup: CDR1 SQVTM, CDR2 ANQGSEA. This CDR3 region has 12 residues. The trim removed 4 bases at V and 12 bases at J, leaving 10 bases unmatched. The CDR3 nucleotides are TGCAGCGTTGGGTTCGGGCGGGAGGAGAAGTACTTC. It yields the protein CSVGFGREEKYF.

This clonotype was found a few times. This chain links TRBV3-1 with TRBJ2-5, with D perhaps TRBD2 (5 bases). Trimming shortened V by 0 bases and J by 2 bases, and 13 bases separated the two germline ends. The CDR3 runs to 16 residues. CDR1 and CDR2 (germline): LGHDT, YNNKEL (reference sequence). The CDR3: CASSQDLASFQETQYF. DNA for the CDR3: TGTGCCAGCAGCCAAGATTTGGCTAGCTTTCAAGAGACCCAGTACTTC.

This chain connects TRBV28 to TRBJ2-5; 7 bases are a match to TRBD2. From germline, CDR1 is MDHEN and CDR2 SYDVKM. Trimming took 4 bases from V and 1 from J; bases not matched to a gene: 6. The CDR3 consists of 15 residues. The CDR3 loop is CASSSGGGFQETQYF. CDR3 bases: TGTGCCAGCAGTTCGGGCGGGGGTTTCCAAGAGACCCAGTACTTC.

The genes are TRBV12-3 or TRBV12-4 and TRBJ2-6, with D perhaps matching TRBD1 or TRBD2 (5 bases each). The CDR3 contains 17 residues. Trimming shortened V by 6 bases and J by 4 bases, and 19 bases separated the two germline ends. This CDR3 is CASRGRDGSLGANVLTF. In DNA, the CDR3 is TGTGCCAGCAGAGGACGGGACGGCTCTTTGGGGGCCAACGTCCTGACTTTC.

V usage is TRBV7-6 and J usage is TRBJ2-3, with D unclear. CDR3 length equals 15 residues. V lost 2 bases and J lost 6, with 15 bases in between. Germline CDR1 is SGHVS and CDR2 is FNYEAQ. CDR3 protein: CASSLWRSPSDTQYF. The CDR3, as DNA: TGTGCCAGCAGCTTATGGCGTAGCCCCTCCGATACGCAGTATTTT.

This clonotype has just a few counts. V usage is TRBV27 and J usage is TRBJ2-1; 7 bases fit TRBD1. After removal of 3 bases from V and 6 bases from J, the junction contained 2 bases not matched to a gene. CDR3 length: 13 residues. Germline assignment: CDR1 MNHEY and CDR2 SMNVEV (reference sequence). The CDR3 spells CASSLTGINEQFF. CDR3 nucleotide sequence: TGTGCCAGCAGTTTGACAGGGATCAATGAGCAGTTCTTC.

This sequence joins TRBV6-6 and TRBJ1-4; TRBD1 agrees at 8 bases. With 6 bases clipped from V and 8 bases from J, the junction kept 8 bases outside the gene matches. Germline CDR1 reads MNHNY; CDR2 reads SVGAGI (reference sequence). This CDR3 has 14 residues. The DNA of the CDR3 is TGTGCCAGCAGCCGCCGGGACAGGATGGAAAAACTGTTTTTT. Encoded protein: CASSRRDRMEKLFF.

This clonotype appeared many times. The chain links TRBV7-2 to TRBJ2-3; tentatively, D is TRBD1 or TRBD2 (5 bases each). Germline lookup yields CDR1 SGHTA and CDR2 FQGNSA. Trimming removed 5 bases at V and 3 bases at J, with 12 bases between. The CDR3 spans 14 residues. CDR3 residues: CASSPGTATDTQYF. The CDR3 bases are TGTGCCAGCAGCCCTGGGACGGCGACAGATACGCAGTATTTT.

V is TRBV25-1 and J is TRBJ2-1; 9 bases agree with TRBD2. In germline, CDR1 is MGHDK, CDR2 SYGVNS. The CDR3 contains 17 residues. J gave up 3 bases and V 10 bases, and 16 bases lay outside the gene matches. CDR3: CANPTDILAGVYNEQFF. The CDR3 coding sequence is TGTGCCAACCCCACCGACATACTAGCGGGTGTCTACAATGAGCAGTTCTTC. The full variable domain, rest sourced from reference TRBV25-1 and TRBJ2-1, is EADIYQTPRYLVIGTGKKITLECSQTMGHDKMYWYQQDPGMELHLIHYSYGVNSTEKGDLSSESTVSRIRTEHFPLTLESARPSHTSQYLCANPTDILAGVYNEQFFGPGTRLTVL.

The chain combines TRBV6-2 or TRBV6-3 with TRBJ2-5; perhaps D is TRBD1 or TRBD2 (5 bases each). Germline V CDR1 and CDR2: MNHEY, SVGEGT. V was trimmed by 2 bases and J by 5 bases, leaving 18 bases between them. The CDR3 extends over 16 amino acids. The chain's CDR3 is CASSYDGASLRETQYF. The CDR3 nucleotides are TGTGCCAGCAGTTACGACGGGGCTAGCTTGCGGGAGACCCAGTACTTC.

This clonotype was detected a few times. This rearrangement joins TRBV4-2 to TRBJ2-1, with D perhaps matching TRBD1 (7 bases). V gave up 0 bases and J gave up 6 bases, with 15 bases separating them. The CDR3 contains 16 residues. Germline values: CDR1 LGHNA, CDR2 YNFKEQ. The CDR3 coding sequence is TGTGCCAGCAGCCAAGATGATGGAGGGGGCGGCAATGAGCAGTTCTTC. Translating it yields CASSQDDGGGGNEQFF.

The rearrangement uses TRBV20-1 and TRBJ2-1, with TRBD1 matching 10 bases. This CDR3 is built from 14 residues. V lost 4 bases and J lost 5; bases outside the gene matches: 5. The V gene's germline CDR1 is DFQATT and CDR2 SNEGSKA (reference sequence). The CDR3 is CSATRQGANNEQFF. CDR3 DNA: TGCAGTGCTACGCGACAGGGGGCTAACAATGAGCAGTTCTTC.

This chain uses TRBV29-1 with TRBJ2-2, with 9 bases matching TRBD2. Germline values: CDR1 SQVTM, CDR2 ANQGSEA. V was clipped by 0 bases and J by 6 bases; unmatched bases: 8. The CDR3 loop spans 16 amino acids. DNA for the CDR3: TGCAGCGTTGAAGATGGTGCGGGAGGGCCCCCCGGGGAGCTGTTTTTT. Translating gives CSVEDGAGGPPGELFF.

This clonotype was counted between two and nine times. The chain joins TRBV7-2 to TRBJ2-7; D perhaps matches TRBD2 (5 bases). Germline loops: CDR1 SGHTA, CDR2 FQGNSA. V was cut by 5 bases and J by 3 bases, with 17 bases left in between. The CDR3 totals 15 residues. This CDR3 is CASSPQSGPIYEQYF. The DNA for the CDR3 is TGTGCCAGCAGCCCCCAAAGCGGTCCAATCTACGAGCAGTACTTC. The variable domain in full, completed from reference TRBV7-2 and TRBJ2-7, reads GAGVSQSPSNKVTEKGKDVELRCDPISGHTALYWYRQSLGQGLEFLIYFQGNSAPDKSGLPSDRFSAERTGGSVSTLTIQRTQQEDSAVYLCASSPQSGPIYEQYFGPGTRLTVT.

The chain is built from TRBV15 and TRBJ1-4; 7 bases agree with TRBD1. The CDR3 consists of 14 residues. In germline, CDR1 is LNHNV, CDR2 YYDKDF (reference sequence). V shed 4 bases and J 7 bases; nucleotides not matched to a gene: 6. The CDR3, as DNA: TGTGCCACCAGCATAGGGACAGTGGCTGAAAAACTGTTTTTT. Translated: CATSIGTVAEKLFF.

This clonotype showed up just a few times. The chain links TRBV4-2 to TRBJ2-7, with 7 bases identical to TRBD2. Germline CDR1 reads LGHNA; CDR2 reads YNFKEQ. V lost 4 bases, J lost 4 bases, and 7 bases stayed unmatched. The CDR3 has 14 residues. The CDR3 region is CASSPLGGRYEQYF. CDR3 bases: TGTGCCAGCAGCCCCCTCGGCGGGAGATACGAGCAGTACTTC.

This clonotype occurred a few times. The chain couples TRBV20-1 to TRBJ2-3; 9 positions match TRBD2. The germline gives CDR1 DFQATT, CDR2 SNEGSKA (reference sequence). The V gene end was trimmed by 0 bases and the J gene end by 9 bases; junction bases not matched to a gene: 4. The length of the CDR3 is 13 residues. The CDR3 loop reads CSARDGTSLTQYF. DNA for the CDR3: TGCAGTGCTAGAGACGGGACTAGCCTGACGCAGTATTTT.

This clonotype was counted many times. The rearrangement links TRBV7-3 to TRBJ2-1; 8 nucleotides agree with TRBD2. The germline V gene has CDR1 SGHTA and CDR2 FQGTGA. This CDR3 is built from 15 residues. Trimming removed 2 bases from V and 4 bases from J; junction bases left unmatched: 4. The CDR3 here is CASSLVGTSYNEQFF. In DNA, the CDR3 is TGTGCCAGCAGCTTAGTCGGGACTAGTTACAATGAGCAGTTCTTC.

This chain uses TRBV12-3 or TRBV12-4 with TRBJ1-1, with TRBD1 identical over 7 bases. The junction had 10 bases not matched to a gene; V was cut back by 6 bases and J by 3 bases. This CDR3 is built from 15 residues. The CDR3 DNA reads TGTGCCAGCAGAAAAGCCGACAGGGAGGACACTGAAGCTTTCTTT. This codes for CASRKADREDTEAFF.

The chain uses TRBV12-3 or TRBV12-4 and TRBJ2-5; D gene unclear. TRBJ2-7 matches the DNA end more closely, so the J call is doubtful. The CDR3 spans 12 residues. CDR3 amino acids: CASSVKAGEQYF. DNA for the CDR3: TGTGCCAGCAGCGTAAAAGCAGGCGAGCAGTACTTC.

Only a few counts were recorded for this clonotype. The chain combines TRBV20-1 with TRBJ2-7; 10 nucleotides line up with TRBD2. The CDR3 spans 14 residues. The germline V gene encodes CDR1 DFQATT and CDR2 SNEGSKA (reference sequence). Trimming removed 3 bases from V and 4 bases from J; junction bases left unmatched: 6. For the CDR3, the DNA is TGCAGTGCTAGTCCCCCTAGCGGGAGATACGAGCAGTACTTC. It yields the protein CSASPPSGRYEQYF.

J is TRBJ2-2 and V is TRBV20-1; no reliable D call. Germline assignment: CDR1 DFQATT and CDR2 SNEGSKA (reference sequence). The CDR3 consists of 15 residues. Between the trimmed V and J ends, which lost 5 bases and 0 bases, there was a span of 13 bases. The CDR3 coding sequence is TGCAGTGCTCGCGCGTTAGTAGCGAACACCGGGGAGCTGTTTTTT. Translated: CSARALVANTGELFF.